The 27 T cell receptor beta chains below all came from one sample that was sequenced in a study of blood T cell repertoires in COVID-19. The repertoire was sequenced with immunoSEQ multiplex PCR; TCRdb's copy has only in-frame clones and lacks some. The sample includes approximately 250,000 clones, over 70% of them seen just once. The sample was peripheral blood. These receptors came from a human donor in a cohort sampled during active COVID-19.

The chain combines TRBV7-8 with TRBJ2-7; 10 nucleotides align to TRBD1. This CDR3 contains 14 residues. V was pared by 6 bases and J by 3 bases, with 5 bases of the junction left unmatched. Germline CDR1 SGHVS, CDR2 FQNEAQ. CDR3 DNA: TGTGCCAGCAGATACGGGACAGGGGACTACGAGCAGTACTTC. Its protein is CASRYGTGDYEQYF.

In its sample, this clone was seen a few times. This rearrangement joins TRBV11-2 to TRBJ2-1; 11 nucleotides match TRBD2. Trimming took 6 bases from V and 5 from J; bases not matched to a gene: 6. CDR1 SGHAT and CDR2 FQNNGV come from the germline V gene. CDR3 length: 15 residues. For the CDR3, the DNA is TGTGCCAGCAGTCCTAGCGGGGGGCGGGACAATGAGCAGTTCTTC. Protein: CASSPSGGRDNEQFF. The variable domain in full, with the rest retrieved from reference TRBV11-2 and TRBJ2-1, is EAGVAQSPRYKIIEKRQSVAFWCNPISGHATLYWYQQILGQGPKLLIQFQNNGVVDDSQLPKDRFSAERLKGVDSTLKIQPAKLEDSAVYLCASSPSGGRDNEQFFGPGTRLTVL.

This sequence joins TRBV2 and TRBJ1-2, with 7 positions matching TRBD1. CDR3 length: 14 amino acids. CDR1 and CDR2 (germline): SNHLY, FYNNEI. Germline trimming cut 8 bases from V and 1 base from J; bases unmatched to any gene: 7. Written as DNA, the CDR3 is TGTGCCAGCGGGGGGACAGAGGGTAACTATGGCTACACCTTC. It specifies CASGGTEGNYGYTF. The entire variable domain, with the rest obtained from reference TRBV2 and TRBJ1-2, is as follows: EPEVTQTPSHQVTQMGQEVILRCVPISNHLYFYWYRQILGQKVEFLVSFYNNEISEKSEIFDDQFSVERPDGSNFTLKIRSTKLEDSAMYFCASGGTEGNYGYTFGSGTRLTVV.

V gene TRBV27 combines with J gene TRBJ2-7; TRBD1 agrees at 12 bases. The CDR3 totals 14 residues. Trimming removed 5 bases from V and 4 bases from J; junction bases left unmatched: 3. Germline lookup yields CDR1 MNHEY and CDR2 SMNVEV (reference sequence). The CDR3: CASSKGQGAYEQYF. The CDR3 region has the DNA TGTGCCAGCAGTAAGGGACAGGGGGCATACGAGCAGTACTTC.

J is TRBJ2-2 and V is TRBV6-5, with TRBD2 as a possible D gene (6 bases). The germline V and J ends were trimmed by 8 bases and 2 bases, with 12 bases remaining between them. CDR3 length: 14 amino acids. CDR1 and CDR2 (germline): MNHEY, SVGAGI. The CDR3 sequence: CASGGTVNTGELFF. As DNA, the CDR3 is TGTGCCAGCGGGGGGACGGTTAACACCGGGGAGCTGTTTTTT.

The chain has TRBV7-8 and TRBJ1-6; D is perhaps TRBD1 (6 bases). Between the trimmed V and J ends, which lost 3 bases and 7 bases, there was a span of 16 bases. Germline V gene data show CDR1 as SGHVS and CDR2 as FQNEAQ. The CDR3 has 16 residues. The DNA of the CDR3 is TGTGCCAGCAGCTTCACACACACGGACAGAAATTCACCCCTCCACTTT. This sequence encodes CASSFTHTDRNSPLHF.

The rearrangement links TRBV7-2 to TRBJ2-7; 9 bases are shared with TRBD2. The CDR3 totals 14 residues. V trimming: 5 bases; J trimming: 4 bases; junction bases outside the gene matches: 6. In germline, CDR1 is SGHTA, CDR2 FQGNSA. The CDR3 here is CASSPRGGVYEQYF. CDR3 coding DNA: TGTGCCAGCAGCCCGCGCGGGGGGGTATACGAGCAGTACTTC.

The DNA for the CDR3 is TGTGCCACCAGCAGAGATCCAGGGTTCACAGATACGCAGTATTTT. Residues: CATSRDPGFTDTQYF. This chain connects TRBV15 to TRBJ2-3; D might be TRBD1 (5 bases). From germline, CDR1 is LNHNV and CDR2 YYDKDF (reference sequence). The CDR3 sequence is 15 residues long. Trimming removed 0 bases at V and 2 bases at J, with 9 bases between.

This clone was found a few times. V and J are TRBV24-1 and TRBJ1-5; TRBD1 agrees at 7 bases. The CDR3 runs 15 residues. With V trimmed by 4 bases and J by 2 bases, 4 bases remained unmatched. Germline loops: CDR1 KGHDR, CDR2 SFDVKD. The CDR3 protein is CATSDPGGGNQPQHF. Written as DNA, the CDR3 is TGTGCCACCAGTGACCCAGGGGGAGGCAATCAGCCCCAGCATTTT.

In DNA form, the CDR3 reads TGCGCCAGCAGCCCCAGGGTGGTGAACACTGAAGCTTTCTTT. Protein sequence: CASSPRVVNTEAFF. The genes are TRBV5-1 and TRBJ1-1, with a possible D match to TRBD1 (5 bases). Between the trimmed V and J ends, which lost 4 bases and 0 bases, there was a span of 10 bases. This CDR3 is 14 amino acids long. Germline V lookup: CDR1 SGHRS, CDR2 YFSETQ.

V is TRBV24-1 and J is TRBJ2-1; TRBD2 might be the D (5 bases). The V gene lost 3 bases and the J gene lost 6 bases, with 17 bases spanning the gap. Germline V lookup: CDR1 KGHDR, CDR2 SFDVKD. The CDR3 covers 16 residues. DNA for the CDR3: TGTGCCACCAGTGATAGAAGCGGAGTGACACTCAATGAGCAGTTCTTC. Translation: CATSDRSGVTLNEQFF.

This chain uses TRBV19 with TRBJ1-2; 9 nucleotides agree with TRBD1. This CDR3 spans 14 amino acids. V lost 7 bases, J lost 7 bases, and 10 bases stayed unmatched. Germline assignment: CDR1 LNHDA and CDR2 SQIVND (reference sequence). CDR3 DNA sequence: TGTGCCAGTACCCCCTCCTTGGGACAGGGTGGCTACACCTTC. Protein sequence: CASTPSLGQGGYTF.

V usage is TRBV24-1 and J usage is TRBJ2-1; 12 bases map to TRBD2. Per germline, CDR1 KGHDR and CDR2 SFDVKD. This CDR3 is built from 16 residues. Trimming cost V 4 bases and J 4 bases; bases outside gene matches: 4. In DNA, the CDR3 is TGTGCCACCAGTGACGGACTAGCGGGGCGATACAATGAGCAGTTCTTC. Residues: CATSDGLAGRYNEQFF.

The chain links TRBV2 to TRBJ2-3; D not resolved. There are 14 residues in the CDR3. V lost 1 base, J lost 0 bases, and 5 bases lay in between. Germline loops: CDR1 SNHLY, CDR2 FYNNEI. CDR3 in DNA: TGTGCCAGCAGTGAAGACAGAAGCACAGATACGCAGTATTTT. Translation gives CASSEDRSTDTQYF.

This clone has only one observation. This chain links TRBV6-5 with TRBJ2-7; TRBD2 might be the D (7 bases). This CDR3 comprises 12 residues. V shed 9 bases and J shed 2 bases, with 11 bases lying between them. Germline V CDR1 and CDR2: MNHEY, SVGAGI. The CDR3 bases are TGTGCCAGTTGGGGGGGCCCCTACGAGCAGTACTTC. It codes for CASWGGPYEQYF.

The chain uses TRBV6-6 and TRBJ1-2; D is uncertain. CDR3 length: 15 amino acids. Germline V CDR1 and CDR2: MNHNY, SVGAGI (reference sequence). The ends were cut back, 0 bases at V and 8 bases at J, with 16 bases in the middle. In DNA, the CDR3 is TGTGCCAGCAGTTACTCCAGTTTGGCCGGGGAAGGCTACACCTTC. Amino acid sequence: CASSYSSLAGEGYTF.

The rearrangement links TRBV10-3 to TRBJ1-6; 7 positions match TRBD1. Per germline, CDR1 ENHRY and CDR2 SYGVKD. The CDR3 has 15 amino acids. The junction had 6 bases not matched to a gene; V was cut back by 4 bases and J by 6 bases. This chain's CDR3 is CAISVSTGLNSPLHF. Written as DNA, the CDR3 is TGTGCCATCAGTGTTTCGACAGGGCTTAATTCACCCCTCCACTTT.

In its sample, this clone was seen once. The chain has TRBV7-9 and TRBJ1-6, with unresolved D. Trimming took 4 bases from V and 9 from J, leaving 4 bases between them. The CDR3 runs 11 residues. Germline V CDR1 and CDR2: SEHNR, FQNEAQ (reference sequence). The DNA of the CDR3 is TGTGCCAGCAGCTCTAGTTCACCCCTCCACTTT. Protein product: CASSSSSPLHF.

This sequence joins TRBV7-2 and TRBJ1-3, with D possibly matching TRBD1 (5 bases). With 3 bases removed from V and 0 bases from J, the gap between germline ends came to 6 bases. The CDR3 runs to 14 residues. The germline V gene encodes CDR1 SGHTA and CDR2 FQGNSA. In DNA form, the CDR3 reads TGTGCCAGCAGCTTTGACAGCTCTGGAAACACCATATATTTT. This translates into CASSFDSSGNTIYF.

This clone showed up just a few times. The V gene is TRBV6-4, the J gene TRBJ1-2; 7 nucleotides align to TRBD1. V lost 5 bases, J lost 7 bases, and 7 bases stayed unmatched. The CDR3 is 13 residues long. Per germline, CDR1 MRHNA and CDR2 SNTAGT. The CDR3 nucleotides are TGTGCCAGCAGTCCTCAGGGGGGTCGTGGCTACACCTTC. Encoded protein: CASSPQGGRGYTF.

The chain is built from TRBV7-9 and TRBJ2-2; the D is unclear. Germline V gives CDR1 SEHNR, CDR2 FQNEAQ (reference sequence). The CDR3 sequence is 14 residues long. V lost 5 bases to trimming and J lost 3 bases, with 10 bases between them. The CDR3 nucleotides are TGTGCCAGCAGCACGGAGTTGGACACCGGGGAGCTGTTTTTT. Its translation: CASSTELDTGELFF.

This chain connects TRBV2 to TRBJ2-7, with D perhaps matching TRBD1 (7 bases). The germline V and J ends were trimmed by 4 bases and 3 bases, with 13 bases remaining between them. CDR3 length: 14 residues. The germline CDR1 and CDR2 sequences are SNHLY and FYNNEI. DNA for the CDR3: TGTGCCAGCAGTGCCGGGCAGGGGGGCTACGAGCAGTACTTC. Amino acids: CASSAGQGGYEQYF.

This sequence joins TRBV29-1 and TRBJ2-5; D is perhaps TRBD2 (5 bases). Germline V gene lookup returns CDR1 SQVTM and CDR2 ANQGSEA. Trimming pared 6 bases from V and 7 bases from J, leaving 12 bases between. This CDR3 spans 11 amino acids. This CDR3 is CSVEGPGTQYF. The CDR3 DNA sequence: TGCAGCGTCGAGGGCCCCGGGACCCAGTACTTC.

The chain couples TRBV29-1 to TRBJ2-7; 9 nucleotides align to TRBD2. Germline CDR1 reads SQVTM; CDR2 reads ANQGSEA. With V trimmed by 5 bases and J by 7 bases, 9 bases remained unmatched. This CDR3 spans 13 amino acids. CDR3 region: CSVMELAGAEQYF. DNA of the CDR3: TGCAGCGTTATGGAACTAGCGGGTGCGGAGCAGTACTTC.

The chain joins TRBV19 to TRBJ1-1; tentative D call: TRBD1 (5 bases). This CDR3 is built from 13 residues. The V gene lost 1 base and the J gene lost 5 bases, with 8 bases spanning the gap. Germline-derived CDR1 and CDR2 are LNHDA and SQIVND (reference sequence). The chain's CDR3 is CASSIGGGTEAFF. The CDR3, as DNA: TGTGCCAGTAGTATAGGGGGGGGGACTGAAGCTTTCTTT.

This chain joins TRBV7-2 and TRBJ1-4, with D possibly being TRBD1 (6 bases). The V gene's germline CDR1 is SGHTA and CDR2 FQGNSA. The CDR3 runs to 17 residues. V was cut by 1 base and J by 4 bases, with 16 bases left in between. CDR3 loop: CASSLEVTGTFNEKLFF. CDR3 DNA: TGTGCCAGCAGCTTAGAGGTGACAGGCACCTTTAATGAAAAACTGTTTTTT.

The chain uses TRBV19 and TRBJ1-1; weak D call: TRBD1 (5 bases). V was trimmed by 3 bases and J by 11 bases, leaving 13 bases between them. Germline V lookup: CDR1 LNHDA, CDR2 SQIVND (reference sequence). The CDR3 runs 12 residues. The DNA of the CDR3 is TGTGCCAGTAGTATTTTTCGGGGGGATGCTTTCTTT. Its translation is CASSIFRGDAFF. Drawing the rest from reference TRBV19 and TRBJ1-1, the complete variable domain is DGGITQSPKYLFRKEGQNVTLSCEQNLNHDAMYWYRQDPGQGLRLIYYSQIVNDFQKGDIAEGYSVSREKKESFPLTVTSAQKNPTAFYLCASSIFRGDAFFGQGTRLTVV.